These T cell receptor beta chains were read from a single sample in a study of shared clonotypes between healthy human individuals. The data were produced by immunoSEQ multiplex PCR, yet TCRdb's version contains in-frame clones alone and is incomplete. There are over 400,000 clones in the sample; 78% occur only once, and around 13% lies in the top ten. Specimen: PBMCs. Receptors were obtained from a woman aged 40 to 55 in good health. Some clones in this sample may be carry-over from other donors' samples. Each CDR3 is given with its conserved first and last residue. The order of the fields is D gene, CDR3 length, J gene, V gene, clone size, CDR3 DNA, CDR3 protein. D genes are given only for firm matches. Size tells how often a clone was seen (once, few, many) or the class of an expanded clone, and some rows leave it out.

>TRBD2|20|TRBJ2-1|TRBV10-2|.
TGCGCCAGCAGTGAGTCTAGGCTAGCGGGAGGGCCGGCCTACAATGGTGAGCAGTTCTTC
CASSESRLAGGPAYNGEQFF
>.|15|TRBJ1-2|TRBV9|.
TGTGCCAGCAGCGTAGCTGGGGTGCCTAACTATGGCTACACCTTC
CASSVAGVPNYGYTF
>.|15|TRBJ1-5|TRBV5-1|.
TGCGCCAGCAGGCCGGGGTGGCAGGGTGATCAGCCCCAGCATTTT
CASRPGWQGDQPQHF
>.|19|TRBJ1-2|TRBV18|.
TGTGCCAGCTCGTCCCCCTCTGACAGCCTATACCGCGGGTCCTATGGCTACACCTTC
CASSSPSDSLYRGSYGYTF
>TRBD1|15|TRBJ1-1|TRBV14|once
TGTGCCAGCAGCCTAGGGACAGGGCGGAACACTGAAGCTTTCTTT
CASSLGTGRNTEAFF
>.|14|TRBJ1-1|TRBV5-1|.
TGCGCCAGCAGAGCGACGCAAGGGAACACTGAAGCTTTCTTT
CASRATQGNTEAFF
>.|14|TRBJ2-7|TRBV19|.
TGTGCCAGTAGTATGTCCGGGGAAGTCTACGAGCAGTACTTC
CASSMSGEVYEQYF
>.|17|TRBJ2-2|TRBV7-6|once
TGTGCCAGCAGCCCGACGCACGGACAGTTGCCCCCCGGGGAGCTGTTTTTT
CASSPTHGQLPPGELFF
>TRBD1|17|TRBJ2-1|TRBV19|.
TGTGCCAGTAGTCCGTACTCGACAGGGATTGGGGAAAGGGAGCAGTTCTTC
CASSPYSTGIGEREQFF
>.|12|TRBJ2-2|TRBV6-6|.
TGTGCCAGCAGTCGGGGCTACCGGGAGCTGTTTTTT
CASSRGYRELFF
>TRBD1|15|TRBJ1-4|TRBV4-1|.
TGCGCCAGCAGCTTTTGGGGACAGACAAATGAAAAACTGTTTTTT
CASSFWGQTNEKLFF
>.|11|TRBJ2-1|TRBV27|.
TGTGCCAGCAGTGGACGGAATGAGCAGTTCTTC
CASSGRNEQFF
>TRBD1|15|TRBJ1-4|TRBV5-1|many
TGCGCCAGCAGCCGCGGGACAGGGGGGCGAGAAAAACTGTTTTTT
CASSRGTGGREKLFF
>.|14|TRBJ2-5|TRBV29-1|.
TGCAGCGTGGGAGACCCAAAGTACCAAGAGACCCAGTACTTC
CSVGDPKYQETQYF
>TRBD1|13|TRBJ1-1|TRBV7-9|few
TGTGCCAGCAGCTTCGGACAGGGGTCAGCAGCTTTCTTT
CASSFGQGSAAFF
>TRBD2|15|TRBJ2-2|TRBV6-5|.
TGTGCCAGCAGACTAGCGGGAGCGGGCACCGGGGAGCTGTTTTTT
CASRLAGAGTGELFF
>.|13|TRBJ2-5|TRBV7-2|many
TGTGCCAGCAGCTTAGTACAGCAAGAGACCCAGTACTTC
CASSLVQQETQYF
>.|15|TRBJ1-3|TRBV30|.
TGTGCCTGGAGTGTGGGGGTAACCTCTGGAAACACCATATATTTT
CAWSVGVTSGNTIYF
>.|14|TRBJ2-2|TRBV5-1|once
TGCGCCAGCAGTTCAAGGGGAGACACCGGGGAGCTGTTTTTT
CASSSRGDTGELFF
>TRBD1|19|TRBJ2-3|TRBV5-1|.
TGCGCCAGCAGCTTGGAAGGGCTCACAGGGGCGAGATACACAGATACGCAGTATTTT
CASSLEGLTGARYTDTQYF
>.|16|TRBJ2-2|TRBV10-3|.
TGTGCCAGCAGTTACTCGACCGGGAAAAACACCGGGGAGCTGTTTTTT
CASSYSTGKNTGELFF
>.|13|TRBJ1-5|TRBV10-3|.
TGTGCCATCAGTGAGGGGGGAGGAGAGCCCCAGCATTTT
CAISEGGGEPQHF
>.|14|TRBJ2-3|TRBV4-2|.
TGTGCCAGCAGCCAAGCGCAGGGGAATCCTACGCAGTATTTT
CASSQAQGNPTQYF
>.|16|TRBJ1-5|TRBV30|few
TGTGCCTGGAGTGTAGGATTTATCTCGGAAAATCAGCCCCAGCATTTT
CAWSVGFISENQPQHF
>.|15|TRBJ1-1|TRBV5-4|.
TGTGCCAGCAGTTTGGTCTCCGGTATGAACACTGAAGCTTTCTTT
CASSLVSGMNTEAFF
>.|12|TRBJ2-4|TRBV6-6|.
TGTGCCAGCAGTTCTACCCAAGGCATTCAGTACTTC
CASSSTQGIQYF
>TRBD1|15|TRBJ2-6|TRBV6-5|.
TGTGCCAGCAGTCAAGGGGGCACTGGGGCCAACGTCCTGACTTTC
CASSQGGTGANVLTF
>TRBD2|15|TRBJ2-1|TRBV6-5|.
TGTGCCAGCAGTTACTCTAGCGGGAGAAGAAAGGAGCAGTTCTTC
CASSYSSGRRKEQFF
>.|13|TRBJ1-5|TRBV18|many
TGTGCCAGCCAGCGGGAACGTAATCAGCCCCAGCATTTT
CASQRERNQPQHF
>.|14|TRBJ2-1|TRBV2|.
TGTGCCAGCAGTCACCAACTTATATACAATGAGCAGTTCTTC
CASSHQLIYNEQFF
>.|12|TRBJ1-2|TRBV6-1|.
TGTGCCAGCACTGGGGTCGACTATGGCTACACCTTC
CASTGVDYGYTF
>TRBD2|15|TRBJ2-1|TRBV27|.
TGTGCCAGCAGTGCCGGGGGGGTCCGATACAATGAGCAGTTCTTC
CASSAGGVRYNEQFF
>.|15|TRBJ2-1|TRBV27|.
TGTGCCAGCAGTTTAAGGGGGACGTCTCACAATGAGCAGTTCTTC
CASSLRGTSHNEQFF
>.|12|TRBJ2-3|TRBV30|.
TGTGCCTGGAGTGGGGGGACAGATACGCAGTATTTT
CAWSGGTDTQYF
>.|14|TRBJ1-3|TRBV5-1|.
TGCGCCAGCAGCTTGTCGGCAGGCGGGAACACCATATATTTT
CASSLSAGGNTIYF
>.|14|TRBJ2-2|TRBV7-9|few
TGTGCCAGCAGCCCTAACAACAGGGCCGGGGAGCTGTTTTTT
CASSPNNRAGELFF
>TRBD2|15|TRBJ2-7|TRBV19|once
TGTGCCAGTAGTACCAAAGCGGGAGAAGCGTACGAGCAGTACTTC
CASSTKAGEAYEQYF
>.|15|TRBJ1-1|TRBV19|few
TGTGCCAGTAGCAAACGCGACAGCGATAACACTGAAGCTTTCTTT
CASSKRDSDNTEAFF
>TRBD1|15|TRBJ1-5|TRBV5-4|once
TGTGCCAGCAGCTTGGGGACAGGGGTGGATCAGCCCCAGCATTTT
CASSLGTGVDQPQHF
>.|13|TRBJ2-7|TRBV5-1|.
TGCGCCAGCAGCTTGGAGGGCCCCTACGAGCAGTACTTC
CASSLEGPYEQYF
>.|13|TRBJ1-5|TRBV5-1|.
TGCGCCAGCAGGGGGGACAACAATCAGCCCCAGCATTTT
CASRGDNNQPQHF
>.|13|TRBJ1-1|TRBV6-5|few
TGTGCCAGCAGTTACCACTTAGAGACTGAAGCTTTCTTT
CASSYHLETEAFF
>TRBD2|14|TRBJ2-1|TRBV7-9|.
TGTGCCAGCAGCCCTAGCGGTGGAAAAAGTGAGCAGTTCTTC
CASSPSGGKSEQFF
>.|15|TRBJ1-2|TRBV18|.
TGTGCCAGCTCGCCAACCGCGGGGGCAGGCTATGGCTACACCTTC
CASSPTAGAGYGYTF
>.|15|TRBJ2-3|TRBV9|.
TGTGCCAGCAGCGTAGGGCAGGGAGGCACAGATACGCAGTATTTT
CASSVGQGGTDTQYF
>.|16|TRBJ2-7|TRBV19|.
TGTGCCAGTTCCCGAGGAACCGGGCCCCATTCCTACGAGCAGTACTTC
CASSRGTGPHSYEQYF
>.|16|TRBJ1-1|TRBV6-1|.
TGTGCCAGCAGTGAAGTCGGCACAGGGTTGGGCGAAGAAGCTTTCTTT
CASSEVGTGLGEEAFF
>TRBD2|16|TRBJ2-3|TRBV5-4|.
TGTGCCAGCAGCCCCCAGCGGGAGTGGGACACAGATACGCAGTATTTT
CASSPQREWDTDTQYF
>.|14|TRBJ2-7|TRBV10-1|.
TGCGCCAGCAGTGAGTCTGACAGTCCTACGGAGCAGTACTTC
CASSESDSPTEQYF
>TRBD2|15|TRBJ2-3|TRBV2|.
TGTGCCAGCAGTACCTTAGGGAGCGGGGCAGATACGCAGTATTTT
CASSTLGSGADTQYF
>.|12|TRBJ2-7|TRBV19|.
TGTGCCAGTAGTGAGACCCTAGGCGAGCAGTACTTC
CASSETLGEQYF
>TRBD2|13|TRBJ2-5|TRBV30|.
TGTGCCTGGAGTGGTCGACTAGCGGAGACCCAGTACTTC
CAWSGRLAETQYF
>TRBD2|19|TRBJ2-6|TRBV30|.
TGTGCCTGGAGTCCCTCCGGGACTAGCGGTCTGGCTGGGGCCAACGTCCTGACTTTC
CAWSPSGTSGLAGANVLTF
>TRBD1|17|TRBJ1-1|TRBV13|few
TGTGCCAGCAGCTTAAAAGGGGGGACAGGGATGTGGACTGAAGCTTTCTTT
CASSLKGGTGMWTEAFF
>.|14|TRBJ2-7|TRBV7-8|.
TGTGCCAGCAGCTCAAGCGGCTCGGTAGTCGAGCAGTACTTC
CASSSSGSVVEQYF
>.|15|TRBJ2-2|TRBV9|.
TGTGCCAGCAGCGTAGGGACTCGTAACACCGGGGAGCTGTTTTTT
CASSVGTRNTGELFF
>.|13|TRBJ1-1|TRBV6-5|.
TGTGCCAGCAGTCTGGGGGGGGGCACTGAAGCTTTCTTT
CASSLGGGTEAFF